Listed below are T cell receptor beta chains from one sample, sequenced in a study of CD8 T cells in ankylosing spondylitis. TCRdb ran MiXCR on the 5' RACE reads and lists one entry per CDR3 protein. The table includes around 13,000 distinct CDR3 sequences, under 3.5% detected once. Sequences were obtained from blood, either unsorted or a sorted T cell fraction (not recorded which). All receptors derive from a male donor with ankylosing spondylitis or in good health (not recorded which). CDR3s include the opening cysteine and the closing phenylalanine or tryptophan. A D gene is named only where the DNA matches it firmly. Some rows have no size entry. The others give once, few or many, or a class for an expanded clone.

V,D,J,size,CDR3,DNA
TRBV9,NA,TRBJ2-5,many,CASSVGAVGGTQYF,TGTGCCAGCAGCGTAGGGGCAGTTGGCGGGACCCAGTACTTC
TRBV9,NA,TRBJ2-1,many,CASSVTGSYNEQFF,TGTGCCAGCAGCGTGACAGGCTCCTACAATGAGCAGTTCTTC
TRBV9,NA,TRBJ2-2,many,CASSPLGGENTGELFF,TGTGCCAGCAGCCCCCTGGGGGGAGAAAACACCGGGGAGCTGTTTTTT
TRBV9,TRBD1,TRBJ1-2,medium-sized,CASSVRQGYYTF,TGTGCCAGCAGCGTCCGACAGGGCTACTACACCTTC
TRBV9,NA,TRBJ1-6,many,CASSGLGVADSPLHF,TGTGCCAGCAGTGGGCTGGGGGTAGCTGATTCACCCCTCCACTTT
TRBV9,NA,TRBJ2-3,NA,CASVASGADTQYF,TGTGCCAGCGTGGCTAGTGGGGCAGATACGCAGTATTTT
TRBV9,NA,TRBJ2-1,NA,CASTLGGRSSYNEQFF,TGTGCCAGCACCCTAGGGGGGCGAAGCTCCTACAATGAGCAGTTCTTC
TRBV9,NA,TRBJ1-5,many,CASSVGGKQPQHF,TGTGCCAGCAGCGTAGGAGGGAAACAGCCCCAGCATTTT
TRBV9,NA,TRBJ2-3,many,CASSVQGGGQQYF,TGTGCCAGCAGCGTTCAGGGGGGGGGGCAGCAGTATTTT
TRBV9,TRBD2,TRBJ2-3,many,CASSAGGGSDTQYF,TGTGCCAGCAGCGCGGGGGGGGGTTCAGATACGCAGTATTTT
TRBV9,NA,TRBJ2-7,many,CASSVGALYSYEQYF,TGTGCCAGCAGCGTAGGCGCCCTCTACTCCTACGAGCAGTACTTC
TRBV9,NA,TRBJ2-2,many,CASSQSQVNTGELFF,TGTGCCAGCAGCCAGAGCCAGGTGAACACCGGGGAGCTGTTTTTT
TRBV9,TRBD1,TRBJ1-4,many,CASSAGTVNEKLFF,TGTGCCAGCAGCGCCGGGACAGTTAATGAAAAACTGTTTTTT
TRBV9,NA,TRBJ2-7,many,CASSPGGLGGDEQYF,TGTGCCAGCAGCCCAGGGGGTTTGGGAGGAGACGAGCAGTACTTC
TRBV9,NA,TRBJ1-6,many,CASSVDVGNSPLHF,TGTGCCAGCAGCGTAGATGTGGGGAATTCACCCCTCCACTTT
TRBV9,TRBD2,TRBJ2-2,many,CASSGIAGSTGELFF,TGTGCCAGCAGCGGGATAGCGGGGTCCACCGGGGAGCTGTTTTTT
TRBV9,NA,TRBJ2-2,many,CASSVAGNTGELFF,TGTGCCAGCAGCGTAGCCGGGAACACCGGGGAGCTGTTTTTT
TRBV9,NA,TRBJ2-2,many,CASSDIGPGELFF,TGTGCCAGCAGCGACATTGGGCCCGGGGAGCTGTTTTTT
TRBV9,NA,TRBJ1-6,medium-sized,CASSDGTVGPNSPLHF,TGTGCCAGCAGCGACGGGACGGTCGGACCGAATTCACCCCTCCACTTT